This T cell receptor (beta chain) was captured in a study of tumor-infiltrating lymphocytes in oesophageal squamous cell carcinoma. The CDR3 is 14 amino acids. Germline V gene lookup returns CDR1 MDHEN and CDR2 SYDVKM. As regards this clonotype: One end of the junction is discordant with germline, which a read error may explain.

TCRdb passed the PCR reads through MiXCR, listing each CDR3 protein once. The sample contains approximately 20,000 distinct CDR3 sequences, roughly 40% of which appear only once. The sequence derives from a male donor with esophageal squamous cell carcinoma. This chain joins TRBV28 and TRBJ2-7; maybe TRBD2 (7 bases). Sequenced input: esophageal tumor tissue. This CDR3 is CASKGRGASYEQHF. In DNA, the CDR3 is TGTGCCAGCAAAGGGAGGGGGGCGTCCTACGAGCAGCACTTT. The full variable domain, completed using reference TRBV28 and TRBJ2-7, is DVKVTQSSRYLVKRTGEKVFLECVQDMDHENMFWYRQDPGLGLRLIYFSYDVKMKEKGDIPEGYSVSREKKERFSLILESASTNQTSMYLCASKGRGASYEQHFGPGTRLTVT.